This TCR beta chain was identified during a study of neurological immune-mediated disorders. Study-level points and caveats: HTLV-1-associated myelopathy had the most TCR clonal expansion, while multiple sclerosis had the least, a level that fell below healthy controls. Phylogenetic grouping assigned the repertoires of 18 of 34 multiple sclerosis patients to one related-CDR3 cluster, which constitutes a possible signature.

Synthesis of cDNA was accomplished via 5'RACE employing 10-nucleotide random UMIs. MiXCR, run by TCRdb on the 5' RACE reads, gives a single entry per CDR3 protein. The sample has about 33,000 distinct CDR3 sequences, about 1.6% seen once. V gave up 3 bases and J gave up 14 bases; unmatched junction bases: 7. The CDR3 has 12 residues. Germline V gives CDR1 SGHAT, CDR2 FQNNGV. Only a few counts were recorded for this clonotype. What it recognizes is unknown. The receptor was isolated from a woman in her thirties with multiple sclerosis. The chain recombines TRBV11-2 with TRBJ2-1, with 7 bases fitting TRBD2. Sequenced sample: PBMCs. CDR3 region: CASSLGAGREFF. In DNA, the CDR3 is TGTGCCAGCAGCTTGGGAGCGGGACGGGAGTTCTTC.